The present entry profiles one T cell receptor beta chain with its context. The CDR3 loop spans 14 amino acids. In germline, CDR1 is SGHRS, CDR2 YFSETQ. With 1 base clipped from V and 2 bases from J, the junction kept 1 base outside the gene matches. These data are taken from a study of blood T cell repertoires in COVID-19. As for the study in general: T cells, B-cell-depleted T cells, or PBMCs provided the cDNA or gDNA that served as material.

Measured with immunoSEQ multiplex PCR; TCRdb has only the in-frame clones, and not every one. The table has roughly 200,000 clones, approximately 82% seen once; the top ten hold around 13%. Material for sequencing was peripheral blood. The TCR sequence derives from a human donor in a cohort sampled during active COVID-19. V is TRBV5-1 and J is TRBJ2-7, with 9 bases that match TRBD2. DNA for the CDR3: TGCGCCAGCAGCTTGTTAGCGGGAGCCTACGAGCAGTACTTC. Amino acids: CASSLLAGAYEQYF.